This TCR beta chain was sequenced in a study of shared clonotypes between healthy human individuals. The V gene lost 4 bases and the J gene lost 0 bases, with 10 bases spanning the gap. Per germline, CDR1 SGHKS and CDR2 YYEKEE (reference sequence). The CDR3 loop spans 14 amino acids. TCRdb's table, derived via immunoSEQ multiplex PCR, lists solely in-frame clones and lacks some. The table lists roughly 500,000 clones, about 96% of them singletons. The sequence derives from a woman in her 30s in good health. This chain links TRBV5-5 with TRBJ1-1; a possible D gene is TRBD1 (6 bases). The specimen was naive CD4+ T cells sorted from blood. Sample subset: CD45RA+ positively selected. CDR3 amino acids: CASSRQVLNTEAFF. DNA for the CDR3: TGTGCCAGCAGCCGACAGGTTTTGAACACTGAAGCTTTCTTT.